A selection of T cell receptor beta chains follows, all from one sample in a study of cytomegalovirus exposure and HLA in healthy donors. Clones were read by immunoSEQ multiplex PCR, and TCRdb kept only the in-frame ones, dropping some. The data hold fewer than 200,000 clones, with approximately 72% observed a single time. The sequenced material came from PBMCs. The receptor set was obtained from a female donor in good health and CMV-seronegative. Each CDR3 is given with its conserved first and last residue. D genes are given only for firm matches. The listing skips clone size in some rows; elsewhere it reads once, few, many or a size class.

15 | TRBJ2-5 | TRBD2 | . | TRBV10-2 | TGCGCCAGCAGTCTAGCGGGGGGCTTCCAAGAGACCCAGTACTTC | CASSLAGGFQETQYF
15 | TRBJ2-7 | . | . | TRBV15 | TGTGCCACCAGCAGAGATCCCGAGGGTTCCTACGAGCAGTACTTC | CATSRDPEGSYEQYF
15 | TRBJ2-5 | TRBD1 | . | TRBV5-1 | TGCGCCAGCAGCTCCACAGGACAGGCCCAAGAGACCCAGTACTTC | CASSSTGQAQETQYF
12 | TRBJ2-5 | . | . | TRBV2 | TGTGCCAGCCAGGGGTTAGGGGAGACCCAGTACTTC | CASQGLGETQYF
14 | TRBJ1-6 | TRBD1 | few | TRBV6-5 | TGTGCCAGCAGCAAGACAGGGGGAACTTCACCCCTCCACTTT | CASSKTGGTSPLHF
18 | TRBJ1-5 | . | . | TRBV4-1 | TGCGCCAGCAGCCAAGAGGGAGGGGGGGCAGGAATAGATCAGCCCCAGCATTTT | CASSQEGGGAGIDQPQHF
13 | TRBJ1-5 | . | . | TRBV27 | TGTGCCGTCAACCAGGGGTATGGGCAGCCCCAGCATTTT | CAVNQGYGQPQHF
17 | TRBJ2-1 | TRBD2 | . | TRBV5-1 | TGCGCCAGCAGCCCCAACTTTCTAGCGGGAGGGCCCGGTGAGCAGTTCTTC | CASSPNFLAGGPGEQFF
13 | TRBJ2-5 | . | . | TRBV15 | TGTGCCACCAGCAAGCGGGTTGGGGAGACCCAGTACTTC | CATSKRVGETQYF
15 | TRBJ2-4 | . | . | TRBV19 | TGTGCCAGTAGTACCCTCAGGGGCCCCAAAAACATTCAGTACTTC | CASSTLRGPKNIQYF
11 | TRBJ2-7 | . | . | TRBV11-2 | TGTGCCAGCAGCTCCTTCAGCGAGCAGTACTTC | CASSSFSEQYF
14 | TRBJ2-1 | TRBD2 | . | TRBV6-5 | TGTGCCAGCAGACTAGCGGGGCCCTACAATGAGCAGTTCTTC | CASRLAGPYNEQFF
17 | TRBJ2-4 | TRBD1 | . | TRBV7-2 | TGTGCCAGCAGCTTACCCCCCGAGACAGGGGTCAAAAACATTCAGTACTTC | CASSLPPETGVKNIQYF
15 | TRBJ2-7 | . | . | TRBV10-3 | TGTGCCATCATCCTCCGGGACTCCTCGGCCTACGAGCAGTACTTC | CAIILRDSSAYEQYF
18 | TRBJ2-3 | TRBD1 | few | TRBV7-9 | TGTGCCAGCAGGCCCCCCGGGACAGGGAAAGCTAGCACAGATACGCAGTATTTT | CASRPPGTGKASTDTQYF
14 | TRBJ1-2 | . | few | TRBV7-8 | TGTGCCAGCAGCTTAGATCTCGGGGACTATGGCTACACCTTC | CASSLDLGDYGYTF
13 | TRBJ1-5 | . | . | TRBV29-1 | TGCAGCAGCTTAGGAGGGGATGGTCAGCCCCAGCATTTT | CSSLGGDGQPQHF
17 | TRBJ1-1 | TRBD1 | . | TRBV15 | TGTGCCACCAGCAGTTCCCGACAGGGGGCGCGGGGCACTGAAGCTTTCTTT | CATSSSRQGARGTEAFF
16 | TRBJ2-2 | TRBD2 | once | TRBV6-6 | TGTGCCAGCGCCCACGCCCGTAGCGGGGTCGGCGGGGAGCTGTTTTTT | CASAHARSGVGGELFF
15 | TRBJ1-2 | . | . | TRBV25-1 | TGTGCCAGCAGTGAATGGGGGACACAAAACTATGGCTACACCTTC | CASSEWGTQNYGYTF
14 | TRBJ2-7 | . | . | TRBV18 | TGTGCCAGCTCACCGCGACAGAACCCCTACGAGCAGTACTTC | CASSPRQNPYEQYF
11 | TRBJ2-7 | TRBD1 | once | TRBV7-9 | TGTGCCAGCAGCGCAGACAGGGAGAAAGACTTC | CASSADREKDF
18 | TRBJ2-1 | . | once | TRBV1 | TGCACCAGCAGCCAAGGCCCAACTAGCGGGAGGAGATACAATGAGCAGTTCTTC | CTSSQGPTSGRRYNEQFF
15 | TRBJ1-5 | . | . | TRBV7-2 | TGTGCCAGCAGCTTAGCGGGGGCAGGAAATCAGCCCCAGCATTTT | CASSLAGAGNQPQHF
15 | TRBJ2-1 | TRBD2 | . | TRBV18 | TGTGCCAGCTCGCAAACTAGCGGGGGGCTCAATGAGCAGTTCTTC | CASSQTSGGLNEQFF
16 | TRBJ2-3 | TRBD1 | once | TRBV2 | TGTGCCAGCAGGGCGTCCGGGGGACAGGGCACAGATACGCAGTATTTT | CASRASGGQGTDTQYF
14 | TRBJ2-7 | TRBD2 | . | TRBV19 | TGTGCCAGTAGTATTGGGACTAGCGCCTACGAGCAGTACTTC | CASSIGTSAYEQYF
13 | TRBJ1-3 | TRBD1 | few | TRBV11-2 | TGTGCCAGCAGCAGAGGACAGGGGGACACCATATATTTT | CASSRGQGDTIYF
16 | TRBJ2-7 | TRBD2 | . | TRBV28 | TGTGCCAGCAGTTTATGGTGGACTAGTGAGTCCTACGAGCAGTACTTC | CASSLWWTSESYEQYF
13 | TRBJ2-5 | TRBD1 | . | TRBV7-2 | TGTGCCAGCACCCAGGACAGGGCGGAGACCCAGTACTTC | CASTQDRAETQYF
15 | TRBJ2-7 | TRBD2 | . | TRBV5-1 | TGCGCCAGCAGCCGGGGGGGGACTAGCGGATACGAGCAGTACTTC | CASSRGGTSGYEQYF
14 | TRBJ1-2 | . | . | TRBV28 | TGTGCCAGCAGTTTAGGGGGCAATAACTATGGCTACACCTTC | CASSLGGNNYGYTF
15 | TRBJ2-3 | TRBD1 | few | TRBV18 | TGTGCCAGCTCACCCACAGGGGCTGGACCAGATACGCAGTATTTT | CASSPTGAGPDTQYF
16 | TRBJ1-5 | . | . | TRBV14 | TGTGCCAGCAGCCCCACTGAGTTATATAGCAATCAGCCCCAGCATTTT | CASSPTELYSNQPQHF
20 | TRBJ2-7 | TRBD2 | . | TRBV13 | TGTGCCAGCAGCCTTAGACCAGCGGGAGGGCCGGAAATGCCTACGCGCGAGCAGTACTTC | CASSLRPAGGPEMPTREQYF
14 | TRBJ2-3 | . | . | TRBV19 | TGTGCCAGTAATCCTTCTTCTAGCACAGATACGCAGTATTTT | CASNPSSSTDTQYF
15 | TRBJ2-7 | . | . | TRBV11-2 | TGTGCCAGCAGCTTAGACAAGGGGGGGAGATACGAGCAGTACTTC | CASSLDKGGRYEQYF
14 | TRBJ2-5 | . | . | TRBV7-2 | TGTGCCAGCAGGAGGATAGGGGCTGGGGAGACCCAGTACTTC | CASRRIGAGETQYF
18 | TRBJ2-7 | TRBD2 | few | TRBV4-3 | TGCGCCAGCAGCCAAGATCTACTAGCGGGAGGCCCGTCCTACGAGCAGTACTTC | CASSQDLLAGGPSYEQYF
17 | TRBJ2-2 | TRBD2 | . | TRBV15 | TGTGCCACCAGCGTGGGACTAGCGGGAGTGAACACCGGGGAGCTGTTTTTT | CATSVGLAGVNTGELFF
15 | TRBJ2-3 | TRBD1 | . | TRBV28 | TGTGCCAGCAGTTTAGGGACAGGGGTCACAGATACGCAGTATTTT | CASSLGTGVTDTQYF
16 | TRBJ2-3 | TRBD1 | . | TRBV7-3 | TGTGCCAGCAGCTTAACGGGACAGGGGGTGAGGGATACGCAGTATTTT | CASSLTGQGVRDTQYF